These 6 T cell receptor beta chains were all obtained from the same sample, sequenced in a study of CD8+ T cells in alopecia areata. Sequencing used cDNA as its template, made by extracting RNA and reverse transcribing it. Here immunoSEQ multiplex PCR was the method, and the copy in TCRdb shows in-frame clones only, minus some. This sample has over 150,000 clones, with approximately 53% found just once. Sequencing input: CD8+ T cells sorted from blood. These TCRs come from a human donor in good health.

The chain joins TRBV4-1 to TRBJ2-3, with TRBD2 matching 11 bases. J lost 0 bases, V lost 1 base, and 3 bases had no gene match. The CDR3 totals 17 residues. CDR1 and CDR2 from the germline V gene are MGHRA and YSYEKL. The CDR3 region has the DNA TGCGCCAGCAGCCAAGTAGCGGGGGGGCCTAGCACAGATACGCAGTATTTT. Translating gives CASSQVAGGPSTDTQYF.

This chain connects TRBV21-1 to TRBJ2-7; the table's D call, TRBD2, was not checked against the DNA. TRBV21-1 is a pseudogene locus. The CDR3 is made up of 14 amino acids. DNA of the CDR3: TGTGCCAGCAGCCCCGGACGGACGAGGGACGAGCAGTACTTC. It is translated as CASSPGRTRDEQYF.

The gene calls are TRBV29-1 and TRBJ2-7; the D gene could be TRBD1 or TRBD2 (6 bases each). CDR1 and CDR2 from the germline V gene are SQVTM and ANQGSEA. The CDR3 runs 12 residues. Trimming shortened V by 3 bases and J by 3 bases, and 9 bases separated the two germline ends. CDR3 coding DNA: TGCAGCGTTGACAAGGGGGGCTACGAGCAGTACTTC. Encoded protein: CSVDKGGYEQYF.

The V call is TRBV9, the J call TRBJ2-3; TRBD2 matches 8 bases. This CDR3 comprises 17 residues. CDR1 and CDR2 from the germline V gene are SGDLS and YYNGEE. V lost 0 bases, J lost 6 bases, and 12 bases stayed unmatched. The CDR3 DNA reads as TGTGCCAGCAGCGTAGGTGGGGCGGGGACTAGTAGCGATACGCAGTATTTT. The encoded protein is CASSVGGAGTSSDTQYF.

V is TRBV28 and J is TRBJ1-2; 7 bases align to TRBD1. V gave up 3 bases and J gave up 8 bases; unmatched junction bases: 12. The CDR3 is 15 amino acids. Germline CDR1 is MDHEN and CDR2 is SYDVKM. The CDR3 bases are TGTGCCAGCAGTTTCCCTACCTACAGGGGCGAGGGCTACACCTTC. Its translation: CASSFPTYRGEGYTF.

This clone has just a few counts. The chain employs TRBV6-6 and TRBJ2-3; TRBD1 matches 8 bases. This CDR3 has 14 amino acids. V shed 6 bases and J 1 base; nucleotides not matched to a gene: 3. Germline V gene data show CDR1 as MNHNY and CDR2 as SVGAGI (reference sequence). The DNA of the CDR3 is TGTGCCAGCAGCGACAGGGGCGGCACAGATACGCAGTATTTT. It yields the protein CASSDRGGTDTQYF.